This TCR beta chain was sequenced during a study of blood T cells in healthy people across ages. Broader study findings: Unsorted PBMC input precluded a conclusive naive versus antigen-experienced comparison. Expanded clonotype shifts may have been confounded, as the donors had an unknown CMV status. Higher diversity and more naive CD4+ cells were features of long-lived donors, compared to aged donors.

Only one count was recorded for this clonotype. Its target is unknown. This CDR3 region has 14 residues. The V end was cut by 5 bases, the J end by 6 bases, with 12 bases between. CDR1 SGHRS and CDR2 YFSETQ come from the germline V gene. Alongside a J-beta primer mix, a sample-barcoded 5' primer served in a second PCR lasting roughly 6 to 11 cycles. Tags on each cDNA molecule came from a template-switch adaptor with 12 random nucleotides. TCRdb re-called the 5' RACE reads through MiXCR, storing one row per CDR3 protein. The sample includes about 590,000 distinct CDR3 sequences, 25% to 30% seen only once; the top ten take about a sixth.

The V and J genes are TRBV5-1 and TRBJ2-6, with a tentative D call TRBD1 (5 bases). The receptor's source is a woman of 80 years or more in good health. Sequenced: blood. The CDR3 region has the DNA TGCGCCAGCAGAAAACTTGGACAGGCCAACGTCCTGACTTTC. Its translation is CASRKLGQANVLTF.